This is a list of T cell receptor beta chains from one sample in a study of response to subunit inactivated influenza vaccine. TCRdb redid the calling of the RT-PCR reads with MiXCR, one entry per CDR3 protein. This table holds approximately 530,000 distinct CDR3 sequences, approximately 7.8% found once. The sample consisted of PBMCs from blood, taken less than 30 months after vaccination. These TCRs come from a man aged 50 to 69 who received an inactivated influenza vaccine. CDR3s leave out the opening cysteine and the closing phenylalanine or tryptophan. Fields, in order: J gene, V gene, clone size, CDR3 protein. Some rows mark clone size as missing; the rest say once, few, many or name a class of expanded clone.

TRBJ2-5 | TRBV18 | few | ASSPWPEETQY
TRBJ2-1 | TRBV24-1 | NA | ATSGTLAGGLDEQF
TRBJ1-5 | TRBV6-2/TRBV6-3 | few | ASSFRGQGTSNQPQH
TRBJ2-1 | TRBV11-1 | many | ASSLIWGTRTGDHNEQF
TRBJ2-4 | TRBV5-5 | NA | ASSSETSASLAKNIQY
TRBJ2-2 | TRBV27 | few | ASSPVGTTPGELF
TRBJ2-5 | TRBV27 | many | ASSLSIRAQTQY
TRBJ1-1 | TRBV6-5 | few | ASSYGEIATEAF
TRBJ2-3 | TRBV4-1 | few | ASSQLLAAPDTQY
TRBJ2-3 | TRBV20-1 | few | SAASGSPDTQY
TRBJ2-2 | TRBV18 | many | ASSPYPTGSGGELF
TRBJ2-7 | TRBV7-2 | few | ASSLDATVFYEQY
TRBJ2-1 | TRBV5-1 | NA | ASSGGGAGSQL
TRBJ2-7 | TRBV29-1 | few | SVAAPYEQY
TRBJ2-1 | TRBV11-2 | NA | ASSSPTSGGSSSYNEQF
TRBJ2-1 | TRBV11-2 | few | ASSLTTGRSSYNEQF
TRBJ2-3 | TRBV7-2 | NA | ASSSKTGERTDTQY
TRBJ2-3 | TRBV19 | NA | ASSPSGSLPDTQY
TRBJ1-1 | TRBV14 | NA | ASSQVNLRDRGRESF
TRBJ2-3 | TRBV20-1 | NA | SARPGWASQNTDTQY
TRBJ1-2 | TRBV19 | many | ASTRTDAGYGYT
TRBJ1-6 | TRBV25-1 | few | ASSESDLGHSPLH
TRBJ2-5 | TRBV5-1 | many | ASSIESAGETQY
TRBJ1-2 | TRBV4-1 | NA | ASSQELGAPGYT
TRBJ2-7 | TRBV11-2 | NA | ASSPPFGEQY
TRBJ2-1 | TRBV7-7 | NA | ASTPVASGSANEQF
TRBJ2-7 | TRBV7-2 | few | ASSYGRPYEQY
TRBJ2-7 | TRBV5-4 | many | ASSPQDSYEQY
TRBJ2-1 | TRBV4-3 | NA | ASSQAKRSTYNEQF
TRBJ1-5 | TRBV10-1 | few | ASRTLSLAADSNQPQH
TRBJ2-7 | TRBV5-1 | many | ASSSTSGITYEQY
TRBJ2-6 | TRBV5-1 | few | ASSLAGTGRTRTGANVLT
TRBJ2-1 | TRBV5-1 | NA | ASSYDRDRGSNEQF
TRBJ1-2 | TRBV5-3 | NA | ARGPGVLYGYT
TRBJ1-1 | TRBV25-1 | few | ASTEGGYTEAF
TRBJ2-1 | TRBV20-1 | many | SARGGLVVNEQF
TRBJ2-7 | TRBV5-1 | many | ASSFRTGNYEQY
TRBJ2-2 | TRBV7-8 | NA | ASSLLASAGELF
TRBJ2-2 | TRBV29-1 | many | SVLNSVELF
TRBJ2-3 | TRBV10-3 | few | ATRTGAPTDTQY
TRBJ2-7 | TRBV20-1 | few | SARAGSSGSIGEQY
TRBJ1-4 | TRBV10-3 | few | ASRQGMEEKLF
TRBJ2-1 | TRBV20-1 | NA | SARDTSGRARNEQF
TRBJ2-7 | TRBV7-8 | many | ASSLQGAFHEQY
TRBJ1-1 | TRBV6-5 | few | ASSLTGKVAF
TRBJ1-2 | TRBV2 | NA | ASISGVVSYGYT
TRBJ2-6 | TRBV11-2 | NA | ASSLERANVLT
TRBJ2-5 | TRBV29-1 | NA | SVEGQYEGPETQY
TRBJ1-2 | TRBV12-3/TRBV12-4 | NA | ASSLLLEGNGYT
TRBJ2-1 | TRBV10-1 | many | ASRPSSGCYNEQF
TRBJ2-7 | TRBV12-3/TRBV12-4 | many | ASSLYSYEQY
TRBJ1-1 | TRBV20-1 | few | SARGDRVATEAF